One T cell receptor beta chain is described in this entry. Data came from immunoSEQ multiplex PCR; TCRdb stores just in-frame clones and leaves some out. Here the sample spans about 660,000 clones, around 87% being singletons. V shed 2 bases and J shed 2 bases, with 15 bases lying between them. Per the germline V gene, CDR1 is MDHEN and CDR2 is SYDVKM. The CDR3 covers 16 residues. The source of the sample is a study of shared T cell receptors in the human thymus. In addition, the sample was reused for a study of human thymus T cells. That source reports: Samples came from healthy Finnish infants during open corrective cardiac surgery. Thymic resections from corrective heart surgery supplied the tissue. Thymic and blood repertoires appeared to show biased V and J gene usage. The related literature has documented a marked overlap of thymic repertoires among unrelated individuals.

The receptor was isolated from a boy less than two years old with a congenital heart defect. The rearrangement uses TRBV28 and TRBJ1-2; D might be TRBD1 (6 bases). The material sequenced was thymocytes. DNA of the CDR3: TGTGCCAGCAGTTTAGGCCCTCCAGGGGAAAACTATGGCTACACCTTC. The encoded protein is CASSLGPPGENYGYTF.